The subject of this entry is one TCR beta chain. This clone has a handful of counts. Which antigen it targets is not known. Base qualities are not recorded, but no much larger clone differs from it by a single base. The data are from a study of circulating tumor DNA in untreated peripheral T-cell lymphoma (dated by TCRdb to 2020 to 2022). Overall study outcomes, separate from this receptor: Tumor-specific clonotypes were identified in roughly 80% of patients, from roughly 86% of baseline tissues and approximately 67% of baseline serum samples.

To find tumor-specific TCR clonotypes, researchers sequenced baseline tumor tissue that had been collected prior to treatment. In a trial, the study monitored patients with peripheral T-cell lymphoma who were getting frontline treatment by applying next-generation sequencing to their T-cell receptor sequences. From its cysteine to its phenylalanine, the CDR3 spans 13 amino acids. The only DNA kept is the CDR3, 39 bases in frame from the first base. Taken from the germline V gene (reference sequence), the CDR1 and CDR2 loops are GTSNPN and SVGIG. The V end loses 4 bases and the J end loses 1 base, and a stretch of 8 bases separates them. Libraries were made using the immunoSEQ multiplex PCR assay. TCRdb retrieved this table from immuneACCESS and kept in-frame rearrangements only. Not all clones are present; in checked studies, unresolved V genes account for under half, and no reason is known for the remainder. Recorded for this sample are 5,500 to 8,000 clones; about 80% of them occurred a single time. 15% to 20% of the sample is in the top ten clones.

The clonotype was recovered from a human donor with peripheral T-cell lymphoma. Sequencing was carried out using tumor tissue. The sequence joins TRBV30 to TRBJ1-5; a confident D gene designation cannot be given. The DNA is as follows: TGTGCCTGGAAAGGAGTGAGCAATCAGCCCCAGCATTTT. Its coded protein is CAWKGVSNQPQHF.